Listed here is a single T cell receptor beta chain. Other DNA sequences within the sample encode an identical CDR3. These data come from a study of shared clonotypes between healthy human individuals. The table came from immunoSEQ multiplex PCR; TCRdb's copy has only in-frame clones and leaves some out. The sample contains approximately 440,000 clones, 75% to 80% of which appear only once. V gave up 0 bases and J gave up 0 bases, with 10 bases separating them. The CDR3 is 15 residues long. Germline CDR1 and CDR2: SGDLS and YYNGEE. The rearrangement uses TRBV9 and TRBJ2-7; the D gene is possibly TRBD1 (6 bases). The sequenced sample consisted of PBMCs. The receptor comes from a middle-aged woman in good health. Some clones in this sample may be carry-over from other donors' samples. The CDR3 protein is CASSVGTGSSYEQYF. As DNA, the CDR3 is TGTGCCAGCAGCGTAGGAACAGGGAGCTCCTACGAGCAGTACTTC. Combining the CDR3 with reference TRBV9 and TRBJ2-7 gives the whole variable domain DSGVTQTPKHLITATGQRVTLRCSPRSGDLSVYWYQQSLDQGLQFLIQYYNGEERAKGNILERFSAQQFPDLHSELNLSSLELGDSALYFCASSVGTGSSYEQYFGPGTRLTVT.